A selection of T cell receptor beta chains follows, all from one sample in a study of shared clonotypes between healthy human individuals. The repertoire was sequenced with immunoSEQ multiplex PCR; TCRdb's copy has only in-frame clones and lacks some. The sample lists roughly 2 million clones, about 94% occurring once. The sample taken for sequencing was naive CD8+ T cells sorted from blood. The receptors were gathered from a man aged 18 to 29 in good health. CDR3s include the opening cysteine and the closing phenylalanine or tryptophan. A D gene is named only where the DNA matches it firmly. Size values are once, few and many counts, or a class for expanded clones, and some rows have none.

CDR3 protein,CDR3 DNA,clone size,V gene,CDR3 length,D gene,J gene
CASSGMTLFEAFF,TGCGCCAGCAGTGGAATGACTCTCTTTGAAGCTTTCTTT,-,TRBV10-2,13,-,TRBJ1-1
CATSAPTGELFF,TGTGCCACCAGCGCTCCCACCGGGGAGCTGTTTTTT,-,TRBV15,12,-,TRBJ2-2
CAWEQGRGNTEAFF,TGTGCCTGGGAGCAGGGACGGGGGAACACTGAAGCTTTCTTT,-,TRBV30,14,-,TRBJ1-1
CASSYRFGNTGELFF,TGTGCCAGCAGTTATCGTTTCGGGAACACCGGGGAGCTGTTTTTT,-,TRBV6-5,15,-,TRBJ2-2
CASSLGLADYEQYF,TGTGCCAGCAGCTTAGGACTAGCGGACTACGAGCAGTACTTC,-,TRBV5-6,14,TRBD2,TRBJ2-7
CASSVSGNTEAFF,TGTGCCAGCAGCGTCTCGGGGAACACTGAAGCTTTCTTT,-,TRBV13,13,-,TRBJ1-1
CASSLDRGSTEAFF,TGTGCCAGCAGTTTGGACAGGGGAAGCACTGAAGCTTTCTTT,-,TRBV6-1,14,TRBD1,TRBJ1-1
CASSSSWGGLYNEQFF,TGTGCCAGTAGTTCGTCATGGGGGGGACTCTACAATGAGCAGTTCTTC,once,TRBV19,16,TRBD2,TRBJ2-1
CASSLMELAGGYNEQFF,TGTGCCAGCAGCTTAATGGAGTTAGCGGGGGGTTACAATGAGCAGTTCTTC,-,TRBV7-3,17,TRBD2,TRBJ2-1
CASSSRLAGETQYF,TGTGCCAGCAGCTCGCGACTAGCGGGAGAGACCCAGTACTTC,-,TRBV7-9,14,TRBD2,TRBJ2-5
CASSGGVGEQFF,TGTGCCAGCTCTGGGGGGGTAGGTGAGCAGTTCTTC,-,TRBV6-5,12,TRBD2,TRBJ2-1
CASSQDEGYTIQYF,TGCGCCAGCAGCCAAGATGAGGGGTACACCATTCAGTACTTC,-,TRBV4-1,14,-,TRBJ2-4
CSVEDRAGMAGELFF,TGCAGCGTTGAAGATCGGGCGGGAATGGCCGGGGAGCTGTTTTTT,once,TRBV29-1,15,-,TRBJ2-2
CASSIEGAGQPQHF,TGTGCCAGTAGTATCGAGGGAGCTGGACAGCCCCAGCATTTT,-,TRBV19,14,-,TRBJ1-5
CASSLGSWGSGANVLTF,TGTGCCAGCAGCTTAGGGAGTTGGGGCTCTGGGGCCAACGTCCTGACTTTC,-,TRBV7-9,17,-,TRBJ2-6
CASSPDRAGANVLTF,TGCGCCAGCAGCCCCGACAGGGCTGGGGCCAACGTCCTGACTTTC,once,TRBV4-3,15,TRBD1,TRBJ2-6
CASTRDSGNYEQYF,TGTGCCTCAACCCGGGACAGTGGAAACTACGAGCAGTACTTC,-,TRBV30,14,TRBD1,TRBJ2-7
CSAWGADTQYF,TGCAGCGCATGGGGGGCTGATACGCAGTATTTT,-,TRBV29-1,11,-,TRBJ2-3
CASSNDGNEQFF,TGTGCCAGTAGTAACGACGGGAATGAGCAGTTCTTC,-,TRBV19,12,-,TRBJ2-1
CASRSGTGAGANVLTF,TGTGCCAGCAGGTCCGGGACAGGGGCTGGGGCCAACGTCCTGACTTTC,-,TRBV5-8,16,TRBD1,TRBJ2-6
CASSGQDNSYEQYF,TGTGCCAGCAGTGGACAGGATAACTCCTACGAGCAGTACTTC,-,TRBV6-1,14,-,TRBJ2-7
CASSDTLASGSHNEQFF,TGTGCCAGCAGTGATACCCTAGCTAGCGGCTCCCACAATGAGCAGTTCTTC,-,TRBV6-1,17,TRBD2,TRBJ2-1
CASSATGKDSYEQYF,TGTGCCAGCAGTGCAACAGGGAAGGACTCCTACGAGCAGTACTTC,-,TRBV2,15,-,TRBJ2-7
CASRKSPGGLPYEQYF,TGTGCCAGCAGAAAATCCCCCGGAGGCTTGCCCTACGAGCAGTACTTC,few,TRBV7-8,16,-,TRBJ2-7
CAWSGKGVGRQHQHF,TGTGCCTGGAGTGGCAAGGGGGTGGGGAGGCAGCACCAGCATTTT,-,TRBV30,15,-,TRBJ1-5
CASSRTGNKDTEAFF,TGTGCCAGCAGCCGGACAGGGAATAAGGACACTGAAGCTTTCTTT,once,TRBV11-2,15,TRBD1,TRBJ1-1
CASSLYAGSSYEQYF,TGTGCCAGCAGCTTGTATGCGGGGAGCTCCTACGAGCAGTACTTC,once,TRBV5-4,15,-,TRBJ2-7
CASSLPGRSSYEQYF,TGTGCCAGCAGCCTACCCGGGAGATCCTCCTACGAGCAGTACTTC,once,TRBV11-2,15,-,TRBJ2-7
CASSLAWTGGLGTDTQYF,TGTGCCAGCAGCTTAGCATGGACAGGGGGCTTGGGCACAGATACGCAGTATTTT,-,TRBV7-6,18,TRBD1,TRBJ2-3
CASSLQGGPPFNEQYF,TGTGCCAGCAGCCTCCAAGGGGGGCCTCCTTTCAACGAGCAGTACTTC,-,TRBV9,16,-,TRBJ2-7
CASSQKHPDSLYGYTF,TGCGCCAGCAGCCAAAAACACCCGGACAGTTTATATGGCTACACCTTC,-,TRBV4-3,16,-,TRBJ1-2
CASSYNGNEQFF,TGTGCCAGCAGTTACAATGGCAATGAGCAGTTCTTC,-,TRBV6-5,12,-,TRBJ2-1
CASSKGGGLSPLHF,TGTGCCAGCAGCAAAGGGGGGGGTCTTTCACCCCTCCACTTT,-,TRBV7-9,14,-,TRBJ1-6
CASSEQGYQETQYF,TGTGCCAGCAGCGAACAGGGGTATCAAGAGACCCAGTACTTC,-,TRBV5-6,14,TRBD1,TRBJ2-5
CASSQDRQGTYEQYF,TGCGCCAGCAGCCAAGATCGGCAGGGTACCTACGAGCAGTACTTC,-,TRBV4-1,15,-,TRBJ2-7
CASSQVGEGLNTEAFF,TGTGCCAGCAGCCAAGTAGGTGAAGGGTTGAACACTGAAGCTTTCTTT,-,TRBV14,16,-,TRBJ1-1
CASNHRQGETQYF,TGTGCCAGCAACCACCGACAGGGCGAGACCCAGTACTTC,-,TRBV2,13,TRBD1,TRBJ2-5
CASSVDFVPDTQYF,TGCGCCAGCAGCGTGGACTTCGTCCCAGATACGCAGTATTTT,-,TRBV5-1,14,-,TRBJ2-3
CASSADRESPLGNEQFF,TGTGCCAGCAGCGCCGACAGGGAAAGTCCTCTCGGCAATGAGCAGTTCTTC,-,TRBV2,17,TRBD1,TRBJ2-1
CARSWVFGPGGELFF,TGTGCCAGAAGCTGGGTTTTTGGGCCTGGCGGGGAGCTGTTTTTT,-,TRBV5-3,15,-,TRBJ2-2
CASSLGGSYNEQFF,TGTGCCAGCAGCTTAGGCGGGAGTTACAATGAGCAGTTCTTC,once,TRBV7-8,14,TRBD2,TRBJ2-1
CASSPGLAGAGELFF,TGCGCCAGCAGCCCGGGACTAGCGGGAGCCGGGGAGCTGTTTTTT,-,TRBV4-3,15,TRBD2,TRBJ2-2
CAWVPRDSSTDTQYF,TGTGCCTGGGTCCCTCGGGACAGTAGCACAGATACGCAGTATTTT,-,TRBV30,15,TRBD1,TRBJ2-3
CASSQHRDRNEQYF,TGTGCCAGCAGCCAACACAGGGATAGGAACGAGCAGTACTTC,-,TRBV11-2,14,-,TRBJ2-7
CASRDYQETQYF,TGCGCCAGCAGGGACTACCAAGAGACCCAGTACTTC,-,TRBV5-1,12,-,TRBJ2-5
CASKQGTHEQYF,TGCGCCAGCAAGCAGGGGACTCACGAGCAGTACTTC,-,TRBV10-1,12,-,TRBJ2-7
CASSQEAVAGESYNEQFF,TGCGCCAGCAGCCAAGAGGCGGTAGCGGGAGAGTCCTACAATGAGCAGTTCTTC,-,TRBV4-3,18,TRBD2,TRBJ2-1
CASSFGGPSGRFTDTQYF,TGTGCCAGCAGTTTCGGTGGGCCTTCCGGCCGGTTCACAGATACGCAGTATTTT,-,TRBV27,18,-,TRBJ2-3
CASSQVTGGIDGYTF,TGCGCCAGCAGCCAAGTTACAGGGGGCATCGATGGCTACACCTTC,-,TRBV4-1,15,TRBD1,TRBJ1-2
CASSFGGGYGYTF,TGTGCCAGCAGCTTTGGGGGAGGCTATGGCTACACCTTC,-,TRBV5-6,13,-,TRBJ1-2
CAISEPGLAGNEQFF,TGTGCCATCAGTGAGCCGGGACTAGCGGGTAATGAGCAGTTCTTC,few,TRBV10-3,15,TRBD2,TRBJ2-1
CASSPFREETQYF,TGTGCCAGCAGCCCATTCCGGGAAGAGACCCAGTACTTC,-,TRBV9,13,-,TRBJ2-5
CASSPDRVGSYEQYF,TGTGCCAGCAGCCCGGACAGGGTAGGGTCCTACGAGCAGTACTTC,-,TRBV6-5,15,TRBD1,TRBJ2-7
CASSFLTGRAVTDTQYF,TGTGCCAGCAGCTTCCTTACCGGGAGGGCCGTGACAGATACGCAGTATTTT,once,TRBV7-8,17,TRBD2,TRBJ2-3
CASSVEGTDTQYF,TGTGCCAGCAGCGTAGAAGGCACAGATACGCAGTATTTT,few,TRBV9,13,-,TRBJ2-3
CASSEGTNLPGQYF,TGTGCCAGCAGTGAGGGGACTAACCTTCCCGGGCAGTATTTT,-,TRBV2,14,TRBD2,TRBJ2-3